This record looks at one T cell receptor (beta chain) sequence and its context. Its antigen remains unknown. These data originate in a study of shared clonotypes between healthy human individuals. CDR3 length: 14 residues. The J segment lost 6 bases and the V segment lost 6 bases, leaving 8 bases of the junction unmatched. CDR1 and CDR2 from the germline V gene are SQVTM and ANQGSEA. Findings and limits, study-wide: Only blood underwent sampling, and tissue repertoires likely differ.

TCRdb keeps only in-frame clones here, not all; method: immunoSEQ multiplex PCR. The data contain over a million clones, about four fifths of them seen just once; the ten biggest clones take up approximately 0.52%. The rearrangement links TRBV29-1 to TRBJ1-5; 10 bases are a match to TRBD1. This clonotype was obtained from a man aged 18 to 30 in good health. Some clones in this sample may be carry-over from other donors' samples. The sample consisted of memory CD4+ T cells from PBMCs. Stated subset: CD45RA-negative fraction. In DNA, the CDR3 is TGCAGCGTAGGGACAGGGGAGGGACGTCAGCCCCAGCATTTT. This translates into CSVGTGEGRQPQHF.